What follows is one TCR beta chain and its context. Its matching antigen is unknown. The CDR3 is made up of 13 amino acids. Germline CDR1 reads MGHRA; CDR2 reads YSYEKL. V was clipped by 1 base and J by 9 bases, with 7 bases between them. PBMC samples from each donor numbered at least one pre-ART and at least two post-ART. Every one of the participants with HIV received treatment in the United States. The sample comes from a study of long-term antiretroviral therapy in people with HIV. Study conclusions and caveats: Post-ART diversity increased but stayed below transplant donor controls. Against controls, HIV repertoires showed narrower ranges of CDR3 length.

The assay, immunoSEQ v3.0, was run at survey level. Some clones are missing from TCRdb's copy, which holds only in-frame ones; the method was immunoSEQ multiplex PCR. The sample lists fewer than 35,000 clones, around three quarters occurring once. V is TRBV4-1 and J is TRBJ1-6; D is undetermined. The specimen comprised unsorted PBMCs, sampled 2 years after starting antiretroviral therapy. The sequence came from a woman in her forties or fifties with HIV. CDR3 sequence reads: CASSQVASSPLHF. DNA of the CDR3: TGCGCCAGCAGCCAAGTTGCCTCTTCACCCCTCCACTTT.